The rows below give T cell receptor beta chains drawn from one sample of a study of blood T cell repertoires in COVID-19. Assay: immunoSEQ multiplex PCR; the TCRdb copy retains only in-frame clones and omits some. Here the sample spans approximately 67,000 clones, approximately 79% being singletons. Material: peripheral blood. Source of these receptors: a man in his sixties with acute or convalescent COVID-19. Each CDR3 is given with its conserved first and last residue. Fields, in order: D gene, V gene, clone size, J gene, CDR3 DNA, CDR3 protein. The D gene is left open where the match is weak. Size tells how often a clone was seen (once, few, many) or the class of an expanded clone, and some rows leave it out.

>-|TRBV4-1|-|TRBJ2-7
TGCGCCAGCAGCCAAGGGCTCAACTCCTACGAGCAGTACTTC
CASSQGLNSYEQYF
>-|TRBV6-5|-|TRBJ2-1
TGTGCCAGCAGTTACGGCAGGCGTGCCTACAATGAGCAGTTCTTC
CASSYGRRAYNEQFF
>-|TRBV5-4|-|TRBJ2-3
TGTGCCAGCAGACCGGGGGTTAGCACAGATACGCAGTATTTT
CASRPGVSTDTQYF
>TRBD1|TRBV5-4|-|TRBJ1-2
TGTGCCAGCAGCCCGCCGGGACAGAAGACCTATGGCTACACCTTC
CASSPPGQKTYGYTF
>-|TRBV2|-|TRBJ1-1
TGTGCCAGCCGGAGATCGAACACTGAAGCTTTCTTT
CASRRSNTEAFF
>TRBD1|TRBV6-2/TRBV6-3|-|TRBJ1-2
TGTGCCAGCAGTTACGGGACAGGGATCTACACCTTC
CASSYGTGIYTF
>TRBD2|TRBV7-6|-|TRBJ2-1
TGTGCCAGCAGTCCCGGGACTAGCGAGTACAATGAGCAGTTCTTC
CASSPGTSEYNEQFF
>TRBD1|TRBV7-9|-|TRBJ1-1
TGTGCCAGCAGCACCCGGGACAGAAACACTGAAGCTTTCTTT
CASSTRDRNTEAFF
>-|TRBV18|-|TRBJ2-5
TGTGCCAGCTCACCTTACTATTCGGGGGGCCCCCAAGAGACCCAGTACTTC
CASSPYYSGGPQETQYF
>-|TRBV20-1|few|TRBJ2-1
TGCAGTGTCGGCTCCTACAATGAGCAGTTCTTC
CSVGSYNEQFF
>-|TRBV19|-|TRBJ1-5
TGTGCCAGTAGTATTGGAGTGGGGGGAGCTGTCAGCAATCAGCCCCAGCATTTT
CASSIGVGGAVSNQPQHF
>TRBD1|TRBV2|-|TRBJ2-3
TGTGCCAGCAGTGTACGGGACAGGGGTTTTTCAGATACGCAGTATTTT
CASSVRDRGFSDTQYF
>-|TRBV7-9|-|TRBJ2-2
TGTGCCAGCAGCTTTCGGACTGTGAACACCGGGGAGCTGTTTTTT
CASSFRTVNTGELFF
>-|TRBV28|-|TRBJ2-3
TGTGCCAGCAGCCTCACAGATACGCAGTATTTT
CASSLTDTQYF
>TRBD1|TRBV5-1|-|TRBJ1-2
TGCGCCAGCAGTACCGGGACAGGGGTTTATGGCTACACCTTC
CASSTGTGVYGYTF
>-|TRBV4-3|-|TRBJ1-4
TGCGCCAGCAGCCAAGATCTAGTCGGGGGTGAGGTCGGAGCTAATGAAAAACTGTTTTTT
CASSQDLVGGEVGANEKLFF
>TRBD1|TRBV6-4|-|TRBJ1-1
TGTGCCAGCAGTTTTCAGACAGGGGCCACTGAAGCTTTCTTT
CASSFQTGATEAFF
>-|TRBV6-5|-|TRBJ1-1
TGTGCCAGCCAGGAGGGGCGGCGCACTGAAGCTTTCTTT
CASQEGRRTEAFF
>TRBD2|TRBV7-8|once|TRBJ2-2
TGTGCCAGCAGCTTAGTGGCGGCTAGCGGGGGCCCCAGCGGGGAGCTGTTTTTT
CASSLVAASGGPSGELFF
>TRBD2|TRBV5-6|-|TRBJ2-3
TGTGCCAGCACCCGGCGGACTAGCGGAGGTTCTAATACGCAGTATTTT
CASTRRTSGGSNTQYF
>TRBD1|TRBV9|once|TRBJ2-7
TGTGCCAGCAGCGTAGCCAACAGGGGCAACGAGCAGTACTTC
CASSVANRGNEQYF
>TRBD1|TRBV2|few|TRBJ1-5
TGTGCCAGCAGGAGGACAGGGGAAAGGGATCAGCCCCAGCATTTT
CASRRTGERDQPQHF
>TRBD1|TRBV7-2|-|TRBJ2-5
TGTGCCAGCAGCTTCACAGGGGTTAGGGAAGAGACCCAGTACTTC
CASSFTGVREETQYF
>-|TRBV15|-|TRBJ1-4
TGTGCCACCAGCAGAGTTGGGAGGGAGGGAGAAAAACTGTTTTTT
CATSRVGREGEKLFF
>-|TRBV7-9|-|TRBJ1-2
TGTGCCAGCAGCACTCCGGGACATAACTATGGCTACACCTTC
CASSTPGHNYGYTF
>-|TRBV6-5|-|TRBJ2-7
TGTGCCAGCAGCTCAGAAAGACAGTTCGAGCAGTACTTC
CASSSERQFEQYF
>TRBD1|TRBV15|few|TRBJ1-1
TGTGCCACCAGCAGAGTCTCAGGGGGCGCGACTTTCTTT
CATSRVSGGATFF
>-|TRBV27|-|TRBJ2-6
TGTGCCAGCAGTTTTACAGGGCTCTCTGGGGCCAACGTCCTGACTTTC
CASSFTGLSGANVLTF
>-|TRBV15|-|TRBJ1-2
TGTGCCACCAGCAGAGCGGGGCAGGGGTACACCTTC
CATSRAGQGYTF
>TRBD2|TRBV6-5|few|TRBJ2-1
TGTGCCAGCAGTTATAGCGGGGGCAGCATCTATGAGCAGTTCTTC
CASSYSGGSIYEQFF